This T cell receptor (beta chain) was profiled in a study of spatial heterogeneity in lung cancer. Study overall: TCR and UMI combinations that were unique each appeared, on average, more than ten times in raw reads.

Time point noted: sample taken at primary tumor resection. There were 72 donors, all of them untreated patients with early-stage non-small cell lung cancer. Unsorted tumor, nontumor lung tissue or cryopreserved PBMC supplied the whole RNA. The presence of a unique molecular identifier marked each TCR cDNA molecule. TCRdb recomputed calls from the 5' RACE reads with MiXCR, one row per CDR3 protein. Among 20,000 to 25,000 distinct CDR3 sequences, 4.5% to 5.5% were seen once, and the ten largest hold 7% to 8.5%. This clonotype came up many times. Germline V CDR1 and CDR2: SGHTA, FQGNSA. The CDR3 length is 16 residues. Germline trimming cut 5 bases from V and 2 bases from J; bases unmatched to any gene: 10.

The input for sequencing was PBMCs, taken at surgery. The rearrangement uses TRBV7-2 and TRBJ2-3; 7 nucleotides agree with TRBD1. The source is a male donor with early-stage non-small cell lung cancer. The CDR3 region is CASSPQGVGNTDTQYF. CDR3 coding DNA: TGTGCCAGCAGCCCTCAGGGGGTGGGGAACACAGATACGCAGTATTTT.